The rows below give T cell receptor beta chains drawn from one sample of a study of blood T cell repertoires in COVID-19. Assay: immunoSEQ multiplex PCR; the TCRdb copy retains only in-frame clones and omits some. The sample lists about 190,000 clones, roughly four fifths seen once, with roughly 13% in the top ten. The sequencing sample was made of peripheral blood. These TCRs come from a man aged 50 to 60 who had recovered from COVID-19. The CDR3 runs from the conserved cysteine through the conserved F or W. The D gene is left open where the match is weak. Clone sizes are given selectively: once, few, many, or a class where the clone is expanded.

cdr3_aa: CASRNPAGTGSYEQYF
cdr3_nt: TGTGCCAGCCGCAACCCCGCCGGGACAGGCTCCTACGAGCAGTACTTC
d_call: TRBD1
v_call: TRBV27
j_call: TRBJ2-7
clone_size: once

cdr3_aa: CASSVAGDTEAFF
cdr3_nt: TGTGCCAGCAGCGTAGCGGGGGACACTGAAGCTTTCTTT
d_call: .
v_call: TRBV9
j_call: TRBJ1-1
clone_size: .

cdr3_aa: CASSPSTVTEQFF
cdr3_nt: TGTGCCAGCAGCCCCTCGACAGTAACTGAGCAGTTCTTC
d_call: .
v_call: TRBV7-3
j_call: TRBJ2-1
clone_size: .

cdr3_aa: CASKLSGSDEQFF
cdr3_nt: TGTGCCAGCAAGTTATCCGGGAGCGATGAGCAGTTCTTC
d_call: .
v_call: TRBV27
j_call: TRBJ2-1
clone_size: .

cdr3_aa: CASSPLAGAGEGYEQFF
cdr3_nt: TGTGCCAGCAGCCCCCTAGCGGGAGCGGGTGAAGGGTATGAGCAGTTCTTC
d_call: TRBD2
v_call: TRBV7-9
j_call: TRBJ2-1
clone_size: once

cdr3_aa: CASTAGQGLGNIQYF
cdr3_nt: TGTGCCAGCACCGCGGGACAGGGGTTGGGAAACATTCAGTACTTC
d_call: TRBD1
v_call: TRBV6-5
j_call: TRBJ2-4
clone_size: .

cdr3_aa: CASSQGLDNWSEQFF
cdr3_nt: TGTGCCAGCAGCCAAGGTCTAGATAACTGGAGTGAGCAGTTCTTC
d_call: .
v_call: TRBV3-1/TRBV3-2
j_call: TRBJ2-1
clone_size: .

cdr3_aa: CASSPSGLAGVLYNEQFF
cdr3_nt: TGCGCCAGCAGTCCCTCGGGACTAGCGGGAGTATTATACAATGAGCAGTTCTTC
d_call: TRBD2
v_call: TRBV10-2
j_call: TRBJ2-1
clone_size: .

cdr3_aa: CASSFPDTGELFF
cdr3_nt: TGCGCCAGCAGCTTCCCTGACACCGGGGAGCTGTTTTTT
d_call: .
v_call: TRBV5-1
j_call: TRBJ2-2
clone_size: .

cdr3_aa: CASSPSGGSYNEQFF
cdr3_nt: TGTGCCAGCAGCCCGTCCGGGGGCTCCTACAATGAGCAGTTCTTC
d_call: .
v_call: TRBV7-9
j_call: TRBJ2-1
clone_size: .

cdr3_aa: CASRPTSVRQYEQYF
cdr3_nt: TGTGCCAGCAGACCCACTAGCGTGAGGCAGTACGAGCAGTACTTC
d_call: TRBD2
v_call: TRBV28
j_call: TRBJ2-7
clone_size: once

cdr3_aa: CASSERWGGDEQFF
cdr3_nt: TGTGCCAGCAGTGAGCGGTGGGGGGGCGATGAGCAGTTCTTC
d_call: .
v_call: TRBV6-1
j_call: TRBJ2-1
clone_size: .

cdr3_aa: CASSLRQGGLYSYEQYF
cdr3_nt: TGTGCCAGCAGCTTAAGACAGGGGGGCCTGTACTCCTACGAGCAGTACTTC
d_call: TRBD1
v_call: TRBV13
j_call: TRBJ2-7
clone_size: .

cdr3_aa: CASSITPGLAAAQLETQYF
cdr3_nt: TGCGCCAGCAGCATCACACCGGGACTAGCGGCCGCCCAGCTGGAGACCCAGTACTTC
d_call: TRBD2
v_call: TRBV5-1
j_call: TRBJ2-5
clone_size: .

cdr3_aa: CASSLVPGAAGANVLTF
cdr3_nt: TGCGCCAGCAGCTTGGTCCCGGGAGCTGCTGGGGCCAACGTCCTGACTTTC
d_call: .
v_call: TRBV5-1
j_call: TRBJ2-6
clone_size: .

cdr3_aa: CAWTQESNQPQHF
cdr3_nt: TGTGCCTGGACCCAGGAAAGCAATCAGCCCCAGCATTTT
d_call: .
v_call: TRBV30
j_call: TRBJ1-5
clone_size: few

cdr3_aa: CASSNLAGGADTQYF
cdr3_nt: TGTGCCAGCAGCAACCTAGCGGGAGGGGCAGATACGCAGTATTTT
d_call: TRBD2
v_call: TRBV5-8
j_call: TRBJ2-3
clone_size: .

cdr3_aa: CASSWLQGQLTDTQYF
cdr3_nt: TGCGCCAGCAGCTGGTTACAGGGGCAACTCACAGATACGCAGTATTTT
d_call: TRBD1
v_call: TRBV5-1
j_call: TRBJ2-3
clone_size: few

cdr3_aa: CASSGGAAGERFEQFF
cdr3_nt: TGCGCCAGCAGTGGGGGCGCAGCGGGAGAAAGATTCGAGCAGTTCTTC
d_call: TRBD2
v_call: TRBV10-1
j_call: TRBJ2-1
clone_size: .

cdr3_aa: CASSAGPGLASNEQFF
cdr3_nt: TGTGCCAGCAGCGCAGGACCGGGACTAGCATCGAATGAGCAGTTCTTC
d_call: TRBD2
v_call: TRBV7-2
j_call: TRBJ2-1
clone_size: few

cdr3_aa: CASSFKGYTEAFF
cdr3_nt: TGTGCCAGCAGTTTCAAGGGGTACACTGAAGCTTTCTTT
d_call: .
v_call: TRBV27
j_call: TRBJ1-1
clone_size: .

cdr3_aa: CASSFVPGGEAFF
cdr3_nt: TGTGCCAGCAGTTTCGTACCAGGGGGCGAAGCTTTCTTT
d_call: TRBD1
v_call: TRBV12-3/TRBV12-4
j_call: TRBJ1-1
clone_size: .

cdr3_aa: CSVYTGTGKEKLFF
cdr3_nt: TGCAGCGTCTACACCGGGACAGGGAAAGAAAAACTGTTTTTT
d_call: TRBD1
v_call: TRBV29-1
j_call: TRBJ1-4
clone_size: .

cdr3_aa: CASSIGGAREQYF
cdr3_nt: TGTGCCAGTAGTATAGGCGGGGCGCGCGAGCAGTACTTC
d_call: .
v_call: TRBV19
j_call: TRBJ2-7
clone_size: .

cdr3_aa: CASSFGAGADTQYF
cdr3_nt: TGTGCCAGCAGTTTTGGGGCGGGGGCAGATACGCAGTATTTT
d_call: TRBD2
v_call: TRBV28
j_call: TRBJ2-3
clone_size: .

cdr3_aa: CASSLAPPRNYEQYF
cdr3_nt: TGTGCCAGCAGCTTAGCGCCTCCTAGGAACTACGAGCAGTACTTC
d_call: .
v_call: TRBV11-1
j_call: TRBJ2-7
clone_size: .

cdr3_aa: CASSSHPSNEQFF
cdr3_nt: TGTGCCAGCAGCTCTCACCCTAGCAATGAGCAGTTCTTC
d_call: .
v_call: TRBV7-3
j_call: TRBJ2-1
clone_size: .

cdr3_aa: CASSFFGRAVGNTGELFF
cdr3_nt: TGTGCCAGCAGTTTCTTTGGCAGGGCCGTCGGGAACACCGGGGAGCTGTTTTTT
d_call: .
v_call: TRBV27
j_call: TRBJ2-2
clone_size: .

cdr3_aa: CASSLEDPSRDEQFF
cdr3_nt: TGCGCCAGCAGCTTGGAGGACCCAAGCAGGGATGAGCAGTTCTTC
d_call: .
v_call: TRBV5-1
j_call: TRBJ2-1
clone_size: .

cdr3_aa: CASRQGEGNIQYF
cdr3_nt: TGTGCCAGCAGGCAGGGGGAAGGAAACATTCAGTACTTC
d_call: TRBD1
v_call: TRBV2
j_call: TRBJ2-4
clone_size: .

cdr3_aa: CASSQESGFYNSPLHF
cdr3_nt: TGTGCCAGCAGCCAAGAGTCAGGGTTCTATAATTCACCCCTCCACTTT
d_call: .
v_call: TRBV3-1/TRBV3-2
j_call: TRBJ1-6
clone_size: .

cdr3_aa: CASSLARQGRVEAFF
cdr3_nt: TGTGCCAGCTCACTAGCCCGACAGGGTCGGGTTGAAGCTTTCTTT
d_call: TRBD1
v_call: TRBV18
j_call: TRBJ1-1
clone_size: once

cdr3_aa: CASSHRGGAKNIQYF
cdr3_nt: TGTGCCAGCAGCCACCGCGGGGGAGCCAAAAACATTCAGTACTTC
d_call: TRBD2
v_call: TRBV3-1/TRBV3-2
j_call: TRBJ2-4
clone_size: .

cdr3_aa: CASSDSSSVGEQFF
cdr3_nt: TGTGCCAGCAGTGACTCGAGTAGCGTAGGTGAGCAGTTCTTC
d_call: .
v_call: TRBV6-4
j_call: TRBJ2-1
clone_size: .

cdr3_aa: CASSYSSSASATQYF
cdr3_nt: TGTGCCAGCAGTTACTCGAGCAGCGCCTCAGCTACGCAGTATTTT
d_call: .
v_call: TRBV6-2/TRBV6-3
j_call: TRBJ2-3
clone_size: .

cdr3_aa: CASSGGLLANEKLFF
cdr3_nt: TGTGCCAGCAGCGGAGGTTTATTGGCTAATGAAAAACTGTTTTTT
d_call: .
v_call: TRBV9
j_call: TRBJ1-4
clone_size: .

cdr3_aa: CASSRTAKNIQYF
cdr3_nt: TGTGCCAGCAGTAGGACTGCCAAAAACATTCAGTACTTC
d_call: .
v_call: TRBV12-3/TRBV12-4
j_call: TRBJ2-4
clone_size: .

cdr3_aa: CASSEANYGYTF
cdr3_nt: TGCGCCAGCAGCGAGGCTAACTATGGCTACACCTTC
d_call: .
v_call: TRBV5-1
j_call: TRBJ1-2
clone_size: few

cdr3_aa: CAWRYRTAGGTEAFF
cdr3_nt: TGTGCCTGGAGGTACCGGACGGCAGGGGGCACTGAAGCTTTCTTT
d_call: TRBD1
v_call: TRBV30
j_call: TRBJ1-1
clone_size: .

cdr3_aa: CASSRQGSYGYTF
cdr3_nt: TGCGCCAGCAGCCGACAGGGGTCCTATGGCTACACCTTC
d_call: TRBD1
v_call: TRBV5-1
j_call: TRBJ1-2
clone_size: .

cdr3_aa: CATSRDISNQPQHF
cdr3_nt: TGTGCCACCAGCAGAGATATAAGCAATCAGCCCCAGCATTTT
d_call: .
v_call: TRBV15
j_call: TRBJ1-5
clone_size: .

cdr3_aa: CASTRPAGVLGELFF
cdr3_nt: TGTGCCAGCACCCGGCCAGCGGGGGTACTGGGGGAGCTGTTTTTT
d_call: TRBD2
v_call: TRBV11-2
j_call: TRBJ2-2
clone_size: once

cdr3_aa: CASSQSYTQYF
cdr3_nt: TGTGCCAGCAGCCAATCATATACGCAGTATTTT
d_call: .
v_call: TRBV3-1/TRBV3-2
j_call: TRBJ2-3
clone_size: .

cdr3_aa: CASSTGGLAGGLTYEQYF
cdr3_nt: TGTGCCAGCAGCACAGGGGGACTAGCGGGAGGCCTTACCTACGAGCAGTACTTC
d_call: TRBD2
v_call: TRBV5-4
j_call: TRBJ2-7
clone_size: .

cdr3_aa: CASSLGLAEYNEQFF
cdr3_nt: TGCGCCAGCAGCTTGGGACTAGCTGAATACAATGAGCAGTTCTTC
d_call: TRBD2
v_call: TRBV5-1
j_call: TRBJ2-1
clone_size: .

cdr3_aa: CATSASGANVLTF
cdr3_nt: TGTGCCACCAGTGCGTCTGGGGCCAACGTCCTGACTTTC
d_call: .
v_call: TRBV24-1
j_call: TRBJ2-6
clone_size: .

cdr3_aa: CASSLDYYNEQFF
cdr3_nt: TGTGCCAGCAGCTTAGACTACTACAATGAGCAGTTCTTC
d_call: .
v_call: TRBV7-2
j_call: TRBJ2-1
clone_size: .

cdr3_aa: CASSRQGRYEQYF
cdr3_nt: TGTGCCAGTAGCAGACAGGGGCGTTACGAGCAGTACTTC
d_call: TRBD1
v_call: TRBV7-2
j_call: TRBJ2-7
clone_size: few

cdr3_aa: CASSLPGQGASGYTF
cdr3_nt: TGTGCCAGCAGCCTACCGGGACAGGGGGCATCTGGCTACACCTTC
d_call: TRBD1
v_call: TRBV3-1/TRBV3-2
j_call: TRBJ1-2
clone_size: .

cdr3_aa: CASSQTGPGSGNTIYF
cdr3_nt: TGCGCCAGCAGCCAGACAGGGCCTGGCTCTGGAAACACCATATATTTT
d_call: TRBD1
v_call: TRBV5-1
j_call: TRBJ1-3
clone_size: few

cdr3_aa: CASSPDPGGSYNEQFF
cdr3_nt: TGTGCCAGTAGTCCGGACCCCGGGGGCTCCTACAATGAGCAGTTCTTC
d_call: .
v_call: TRBV19
j_call: TRBJ2-1
clone_size: .

cdr3_aa: CASSPGTVYEQYF
cdr3_nt: TGTGCCAGCAGCCCCGGGACAGTTTACGAGCAGTACTTC
d_call: TRBD1
v_call: TRBV3-1/TRBV3-2
j_call: TRBJ2-7
clone_size: .

cdr3_aa: CSVSSIGTGVNTDTQYF
cdr3_nt: TGCAGCGTTAGTTCTATCGGGACAGGGGTAAACACAGATACGCAGTATTTT
d_call: TRBD1
v_call: TRBV29-1
j_call: TRBJ2-3
clone_size: medium-sized

cdr3_aa: CASSRIAGRGETQYF
cdr3_nt: TGTGCCAGCAGCCGTATCGCAGGGAGGGGGGAGACCCAGTACTTC
d_call: .
v_call: TRBV5-5
j_call: TRBJ2-5
clone_size: .